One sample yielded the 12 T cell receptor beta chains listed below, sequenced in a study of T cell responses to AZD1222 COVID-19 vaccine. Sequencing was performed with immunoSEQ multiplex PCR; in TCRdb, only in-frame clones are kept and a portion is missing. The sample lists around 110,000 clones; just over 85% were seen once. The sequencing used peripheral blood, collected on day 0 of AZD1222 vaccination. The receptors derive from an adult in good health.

The CDR3 here is CASSRPSSYNEQFF. As DNA, the CDR3 is TGTGCCAGCAGCCGACCCAGCTCCTACAATGAGCAGTTCTTC. The chain carries TRBV7-9 and TRBJ2-1, with no clear D. This CDR3 has 14 amino acids. Germline lookup yields CDR1 SEHNR and CDR2 FQNEAQ (reference sequence). Trimming removed 5 bases at V and 0 bases at J, with 8 bases between.

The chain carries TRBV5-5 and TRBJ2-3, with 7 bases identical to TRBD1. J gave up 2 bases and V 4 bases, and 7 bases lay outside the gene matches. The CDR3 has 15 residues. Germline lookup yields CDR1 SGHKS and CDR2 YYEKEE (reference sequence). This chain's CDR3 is CASSPRQGNTDTQYF. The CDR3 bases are TGTGCCAGCAGCCCCAGACAGGGAAACACAGATACGCAGTATTTT.

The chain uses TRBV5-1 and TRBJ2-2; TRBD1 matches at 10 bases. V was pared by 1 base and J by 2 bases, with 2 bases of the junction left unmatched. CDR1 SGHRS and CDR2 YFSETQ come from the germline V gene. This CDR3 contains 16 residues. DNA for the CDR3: TGCGCCAGCAGCTTGTTGACAGGGGGCAACACCGGGGAGCTGTTTTTT. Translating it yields CASSLLTGGNTGELFF.

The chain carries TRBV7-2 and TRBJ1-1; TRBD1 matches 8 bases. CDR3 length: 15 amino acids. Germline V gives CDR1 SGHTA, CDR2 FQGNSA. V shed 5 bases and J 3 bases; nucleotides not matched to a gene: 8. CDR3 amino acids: CASSPKSGGHTEAFF. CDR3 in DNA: TGTGCCAGCAGCCCGAAGTCAGGGGGCCACACTGAAGCTTTCTTT.

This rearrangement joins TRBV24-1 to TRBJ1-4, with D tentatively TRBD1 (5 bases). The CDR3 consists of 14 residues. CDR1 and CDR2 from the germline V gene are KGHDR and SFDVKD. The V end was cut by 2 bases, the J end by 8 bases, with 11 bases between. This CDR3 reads CATSDSTGGEKLFF. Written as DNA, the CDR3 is TGTGCCACCAGTGATTCGACCGGGGGAGAAAAACTGTTTTTT.

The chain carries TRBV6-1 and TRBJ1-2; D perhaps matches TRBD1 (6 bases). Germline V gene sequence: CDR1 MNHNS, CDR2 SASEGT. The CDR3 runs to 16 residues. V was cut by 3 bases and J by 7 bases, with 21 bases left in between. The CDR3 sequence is CASSDPDRTGIRGYTF. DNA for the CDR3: TGTGCCAGCAGTGACCCCGACAGGACGGGAATCCGTGGCTACACCTTC.

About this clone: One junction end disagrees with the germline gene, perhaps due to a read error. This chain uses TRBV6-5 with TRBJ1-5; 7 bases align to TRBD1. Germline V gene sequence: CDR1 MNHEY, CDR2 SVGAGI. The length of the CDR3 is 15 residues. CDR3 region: CASSQGQRSDQPQHF. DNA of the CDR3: TGTGCCAGCAGCCAGGGACAGCGTAGCGATCAGCCCCAGCATTTT.

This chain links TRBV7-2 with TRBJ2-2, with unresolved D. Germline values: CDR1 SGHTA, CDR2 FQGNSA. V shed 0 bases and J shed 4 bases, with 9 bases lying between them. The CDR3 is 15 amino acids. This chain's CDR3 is CASSLARPTTGELFF. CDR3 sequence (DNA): TGTGCCAGCAGCTTAGCGAGGCCGACCACCGGGGAGCTGTTTTTT.

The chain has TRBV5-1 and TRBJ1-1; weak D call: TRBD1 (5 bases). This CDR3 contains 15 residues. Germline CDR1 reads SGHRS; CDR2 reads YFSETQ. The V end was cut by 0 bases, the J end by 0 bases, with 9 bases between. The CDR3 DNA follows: TGCGCCAGCAGCTTGGCAGGACACCTGAACACTGAAGCTTTCTTT. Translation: CASSLAGHLNTEAFF.

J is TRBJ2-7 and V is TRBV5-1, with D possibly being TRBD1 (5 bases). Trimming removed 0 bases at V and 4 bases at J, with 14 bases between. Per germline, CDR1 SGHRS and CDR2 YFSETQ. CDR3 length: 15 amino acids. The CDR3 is CASSLVGDSQYEQYF. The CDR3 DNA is TGCGCCAGCAGCTTGGTTGGCGACAGTCAATACGAGCAGTACTTC.

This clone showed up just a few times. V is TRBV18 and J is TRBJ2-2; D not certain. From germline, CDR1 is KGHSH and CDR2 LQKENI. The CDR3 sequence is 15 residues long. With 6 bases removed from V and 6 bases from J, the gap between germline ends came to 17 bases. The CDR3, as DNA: TGTGCCAGCTCCCGCAGCGAGGCACCGGCCGGGGAGCTGTTTTTT. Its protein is CASSRSEAPAGELFF.

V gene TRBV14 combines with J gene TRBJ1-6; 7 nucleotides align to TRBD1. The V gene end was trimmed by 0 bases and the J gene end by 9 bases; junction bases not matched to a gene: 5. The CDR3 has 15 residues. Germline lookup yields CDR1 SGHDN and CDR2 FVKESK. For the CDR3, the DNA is TGTGCCAGCAGCCAAGATCCCCGACAGGGTTCACCCCTCCACTTT. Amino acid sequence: CASSQDPRQGSPLHF.